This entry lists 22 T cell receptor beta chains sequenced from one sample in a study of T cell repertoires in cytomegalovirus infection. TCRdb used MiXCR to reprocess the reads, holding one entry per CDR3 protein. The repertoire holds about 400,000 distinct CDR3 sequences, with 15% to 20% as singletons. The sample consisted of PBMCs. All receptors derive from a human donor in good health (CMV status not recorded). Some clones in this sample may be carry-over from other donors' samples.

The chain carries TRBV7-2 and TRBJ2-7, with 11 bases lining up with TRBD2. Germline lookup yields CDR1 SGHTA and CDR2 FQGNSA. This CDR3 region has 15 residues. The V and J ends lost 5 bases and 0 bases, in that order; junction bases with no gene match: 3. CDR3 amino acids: CASSPGLADSYEQYF. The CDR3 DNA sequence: TGTGCCAGCAGCCCGGGACTAGCGGACTCCTACGAGCAGTACTTC.

The CDR3 DNA reads as TGCGCCAGCAGCTTGTCTCCGGCAGGGACTGTCAATGAGCAGTTCTTC. It specifies CASSLSPAGTVNEQFF. The V call is TRBV5-1, the J call TRBJ2-1, with D perhaps TRBD2 (6 bases). Trimming left V 1 base short and J 6 bases short, with 17 bases between. The CDR3 consists of 16 residues. Germline CDR1 SGHRS, CDR2 YFSETQ.

The CDR3 is CASSTLWTSRKSSYNEQFF. In DNA, the CDR3 is TGTGCCAGTAGTACCCTCTGGACTAGCAGAAAAAGCTCCTACAATGAGCAGTTCTTC. V gene TRBV19 combines with J gene TRBJ2-1; 8 bases agree with TRBD2. The CDR3 has 19 amino acids. The germline gives CDR1 LNHDA, CDR2 SQIVND (reference sequence). V lost 4 bases and J lost 0; bases outside the gene matches: 14.

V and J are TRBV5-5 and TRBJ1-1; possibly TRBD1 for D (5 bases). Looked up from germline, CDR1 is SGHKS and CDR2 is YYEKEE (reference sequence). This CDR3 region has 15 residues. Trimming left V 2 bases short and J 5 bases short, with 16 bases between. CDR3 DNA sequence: TGTGCCAGCAGCTTCCTACAGGTGACGGGGACTGAAGCTTTCTTT. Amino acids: CASSFLQVTGTEAFF.

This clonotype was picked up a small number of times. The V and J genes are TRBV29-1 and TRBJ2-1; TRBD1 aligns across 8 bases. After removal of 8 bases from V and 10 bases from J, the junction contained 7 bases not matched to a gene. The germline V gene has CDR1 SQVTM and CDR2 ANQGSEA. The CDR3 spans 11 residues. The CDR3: CSPRQGTEQFF. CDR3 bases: TGCAGCCCCAGACAGGGGACCGAGCAGTTCTTC.

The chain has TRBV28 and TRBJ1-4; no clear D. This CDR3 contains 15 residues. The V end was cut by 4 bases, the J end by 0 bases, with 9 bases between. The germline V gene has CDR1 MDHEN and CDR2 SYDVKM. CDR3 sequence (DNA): TGTGCCAGCAGTTGGACCTCTGCAACTAATGAAAAACTGTTTTTT. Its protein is CASSWTSATNEKLFF.

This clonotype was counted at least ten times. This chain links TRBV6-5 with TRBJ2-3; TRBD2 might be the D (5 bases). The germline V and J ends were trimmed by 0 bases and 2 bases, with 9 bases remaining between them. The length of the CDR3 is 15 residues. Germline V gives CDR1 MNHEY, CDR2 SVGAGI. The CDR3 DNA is TGTGCCAGCAGTTACTCGCTAGCATTCACAGATACGCAGTATTTT. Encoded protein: CASSYSLAFTDTQYF.

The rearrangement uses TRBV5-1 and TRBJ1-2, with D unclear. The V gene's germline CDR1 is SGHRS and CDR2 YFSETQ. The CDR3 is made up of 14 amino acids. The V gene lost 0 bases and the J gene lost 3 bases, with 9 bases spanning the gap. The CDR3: CASSLVSADYGYTF. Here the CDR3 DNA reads TGCGCCAGCAGCTTGGTGTCGGCAGACTATGGCTACACCTTC. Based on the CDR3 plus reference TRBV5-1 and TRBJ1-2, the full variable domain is KAGVTQTPRYLIKTRGQQVTLSCSPISGHRSVSWYQQTPGQGLQFLFEYFSETQRNKGNFPGRFSGRQFSNSRSEMNVSTLELGDSALYLCASSLVSADYGYTFGSGTRLTVV.

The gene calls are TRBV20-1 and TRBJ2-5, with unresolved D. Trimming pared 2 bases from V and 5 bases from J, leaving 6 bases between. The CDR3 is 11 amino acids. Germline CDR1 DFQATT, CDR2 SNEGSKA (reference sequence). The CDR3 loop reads CSARRMETQYF. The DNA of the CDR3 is TGCAGTGCTAGAAGGATGGAGACCCAGTACTTC.

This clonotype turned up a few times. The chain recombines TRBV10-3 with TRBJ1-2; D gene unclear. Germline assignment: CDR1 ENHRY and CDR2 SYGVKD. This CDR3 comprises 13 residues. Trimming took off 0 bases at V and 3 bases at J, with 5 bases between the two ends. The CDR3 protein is CAISESPDYGYTF. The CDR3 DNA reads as TGTGCCATCAGTGAGTCCCCCGACTATGGCTACACCTTC.

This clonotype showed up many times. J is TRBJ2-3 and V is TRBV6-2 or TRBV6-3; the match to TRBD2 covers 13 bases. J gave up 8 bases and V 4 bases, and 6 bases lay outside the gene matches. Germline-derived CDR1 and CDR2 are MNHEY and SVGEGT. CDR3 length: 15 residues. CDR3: CASSWTSGSGSTQYF. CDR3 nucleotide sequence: TGTGCCAGCAGTTGGACTAGCGGGAGTGGAAGTACGCAGTATTTT.

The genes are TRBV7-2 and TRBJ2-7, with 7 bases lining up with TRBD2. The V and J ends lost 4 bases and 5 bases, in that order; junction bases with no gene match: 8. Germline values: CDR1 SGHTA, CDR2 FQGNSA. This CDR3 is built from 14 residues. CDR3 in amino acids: CASSWGGGGNEQYF. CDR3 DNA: TGTGCCAGCAGCTGGGGGGGGGGGGGGAACGAGCAGTACTTC.

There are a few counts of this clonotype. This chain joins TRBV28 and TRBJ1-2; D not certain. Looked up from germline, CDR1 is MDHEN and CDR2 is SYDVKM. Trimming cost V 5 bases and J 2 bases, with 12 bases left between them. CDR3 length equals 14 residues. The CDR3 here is CASSGPASNYGYTF. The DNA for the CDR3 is TGTGCCAGCAGTGGCCCGGCTTCAAACTATGGCTACACCTTC.

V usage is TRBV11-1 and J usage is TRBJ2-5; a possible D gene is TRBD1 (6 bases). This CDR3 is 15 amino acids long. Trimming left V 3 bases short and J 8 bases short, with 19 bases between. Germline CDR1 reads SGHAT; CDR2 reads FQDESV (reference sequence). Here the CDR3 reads CASSFKDRGKSTQYF. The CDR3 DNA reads TGTGCCAGCAGCTTCAAGGACAGAGGGAAGAGCACCCAGTACTTC.

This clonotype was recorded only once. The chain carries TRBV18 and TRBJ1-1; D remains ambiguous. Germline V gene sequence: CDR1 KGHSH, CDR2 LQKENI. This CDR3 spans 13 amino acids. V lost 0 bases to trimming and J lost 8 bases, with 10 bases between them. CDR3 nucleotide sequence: TGTGCCAGCTCACCACCGTCCCTTTCGGAAGCTTTCTTT. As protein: CASSPPSLSEAFF.

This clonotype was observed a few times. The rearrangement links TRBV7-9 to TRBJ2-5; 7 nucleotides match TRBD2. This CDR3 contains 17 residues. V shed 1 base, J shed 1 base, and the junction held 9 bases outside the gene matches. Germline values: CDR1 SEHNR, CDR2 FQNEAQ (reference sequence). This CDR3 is CASSLDQQRGGQETQYF. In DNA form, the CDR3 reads TGTGCCAGCAGCTTAGATCAGCAGCGGGGAGGCCAAGAGACCCAGTACTTC.

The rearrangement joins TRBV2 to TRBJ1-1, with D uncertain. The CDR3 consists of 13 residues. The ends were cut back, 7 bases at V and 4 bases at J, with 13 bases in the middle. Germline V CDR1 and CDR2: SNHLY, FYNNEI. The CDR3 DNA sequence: TGTGCCAGCATGAAGGGCCCGGGCACTGAAGCTTTCTTT. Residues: CASMKGPGTEAFF.

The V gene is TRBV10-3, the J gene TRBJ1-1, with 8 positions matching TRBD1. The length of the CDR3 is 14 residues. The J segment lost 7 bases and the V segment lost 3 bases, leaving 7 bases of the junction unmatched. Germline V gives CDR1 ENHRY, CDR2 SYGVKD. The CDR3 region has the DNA TGTGCCATCAGTGACAGGGGGCCGCTCAGTGAAGCTTTCTTT. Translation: CAISDRGPLSEAFF.

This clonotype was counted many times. CDR3 coding DNA: TGTGCCAGCAGCTTGTCTTACACAGATACGCAGTATTTT. Translating it yields CASSLSYTDTQYF. The chain employs TRBV7-2 and TRBJ2-3, with D hard to call. Germline CDR1 and CDR2: SGHTA and FQGNSA. This CDR3 has 13 amino acids. Trimming took 3 bases from V and 2 from J, leaving 6 bases between them.

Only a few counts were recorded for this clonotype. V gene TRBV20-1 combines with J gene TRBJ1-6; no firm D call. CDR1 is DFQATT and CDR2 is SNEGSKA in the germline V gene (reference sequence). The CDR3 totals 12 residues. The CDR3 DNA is TGCAGGCCTGGAGGGTGGGGTTCACCCCTCCACTTT. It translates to CRPGGWGSPLHF.

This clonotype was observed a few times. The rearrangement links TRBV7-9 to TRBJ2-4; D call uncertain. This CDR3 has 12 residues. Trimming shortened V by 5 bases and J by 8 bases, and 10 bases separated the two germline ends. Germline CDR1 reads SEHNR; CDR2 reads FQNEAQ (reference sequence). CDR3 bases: TGTGCCAGCAGCCCCTCGAAGGACATTCAGTACTTC. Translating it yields CASSPSKDIQYF.

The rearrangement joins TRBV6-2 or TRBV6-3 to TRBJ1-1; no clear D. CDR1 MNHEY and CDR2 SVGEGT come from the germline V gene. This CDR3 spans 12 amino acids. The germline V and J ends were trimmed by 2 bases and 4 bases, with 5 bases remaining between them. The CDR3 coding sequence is TGTGCCAGCAGTTACGGTAGCACTGAAGCTTTCTTT. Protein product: CASSYGSTEAFF.